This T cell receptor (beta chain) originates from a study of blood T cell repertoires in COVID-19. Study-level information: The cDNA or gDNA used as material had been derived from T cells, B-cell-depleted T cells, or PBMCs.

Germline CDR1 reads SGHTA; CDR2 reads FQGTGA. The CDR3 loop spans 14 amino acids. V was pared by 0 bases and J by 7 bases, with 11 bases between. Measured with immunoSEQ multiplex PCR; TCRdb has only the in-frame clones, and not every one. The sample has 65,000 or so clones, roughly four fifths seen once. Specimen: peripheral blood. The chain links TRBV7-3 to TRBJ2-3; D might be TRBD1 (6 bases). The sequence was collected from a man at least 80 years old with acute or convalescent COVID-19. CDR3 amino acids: CASSLTSRGHTQYF. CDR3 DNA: TGTGCCAGCAGCTTAACTTCCAGGGGCCATACGCAGTATTTT.